Listed below are T cell receptor beta chains from one sample, sequenced in a study of cytomegalovirus exposure and HLA in healthy donors. Assay used: immunoSEQ multiplex PCR; TCRdb lists only in-frame clones, some missing. This table holds fewer than 90,000 clones, 76% found once. The sequencing input was PBMCs. These receptors all come from a male donor in good health and CMV-seronegative. Both conserved end residues are part of each CDR3. A D gene is named only where the DNA matches it firmly. Only part of the rows carry a size: once, few, many, or a class if the clone is expanded.

clone_size	d_call	v_call	j_call	cdr3_aa
NA	NA	TRBV27	TRBJ2-5	CASSPHGRETQYF
NA	TRBD1	TRBV18	TRBJ1-2	CASSPQGQGASDTF
NA	TRBD1	TRBV7-2	TRBJ2-7	CASSPGQGPNEQYF
NA	TRBD2	TRBV2	TRBJ2-3	CASILSGGLGDTQYF
few	NA	TRBV19	TRBJ1-1	CASSEGMNTEAFF
NA	NA	TRBV15	TRBJ1-4	CATSRPPTPSNEKLFF
NA	TRBD1	TRBV5-1	TRBJ2-3	CASSSGQERDRGRTDTQYF
once	NA	TRBV6-1	TRBJ2-1	CASMKGGRNEQFF
NA	TRBD1	TRBV6-5	TRBJ1-1	CASTKQGRNTEAFF
once	NA	TRBV9	TRBJ2-5	CASSENEETQYF
NA	TRBD1	TRBV10-3	TRBJ1-2	CAISAGTGEDPGYTF
NA	NA	TRBV27	TRBJ2-4	CASSSRTGWGGRGKNIQYF
NA	NA	TRBV7-2	TRBJ1-3	CASSPGELLGNTIYF
NA	NA	TRBV28	TRBJ2-7	CASSSTTDTYEQYF
few	TRBD2	TRBV5-1	NA	CASSSSTSGSKNYEQYF
NA	TRBD2	TRBV6-5	TRBJ2-1	CASSYSLGGGYNEQFF
NA	NA	TRBV28	TRBJ1-1	CASSFNRMPMNTEAFF
NA	TRBD1	TRBV5-6	TRBJ2-7	CASSLEQGALYEQYF
few	TRBD2	TRBV19	TRBJ2-5	CASATSGRFWETQYF
NA	NA	TRBV13	TRBJ1-1	CASSLGRQGTRDTEAFF
few	NA	TRBV2	TRBJ1-3	CASNQVSGNTIYF
few	NA	TRBV27	TRBJ2-1	CASSSTLYNEQFF
NA	NA	TRBV19	TRBJ1-3	CASSPQGSGNTIYF
NA	TRBD2	TRBV5-1	TRBJ2-2	CASGLSGSETGELFF
NA	NA	TRBV30	TRBJ1-1	CAWSVPVNTEAFF
once	NA	TRBV11-3	NA	CASSFSRVNEQYF
NA	NA	TRBV4-3	TRBJ2-7	CASSQDRGGIYEQYF
few	TRBD1	TRBV27	NA	CASSRGQGLYEQYF
once	TRBD1	TRBV5-4	TRBJ2-7	CASSPGTGLVDEQYF
NA	NA	TRBV28	TRBJ1-5	CASTPLRERASNQPQHF
NA	NA	TRBV6-1	TRBJ1-1	CASTERQGLWAFF
NA	TRBD2	TRBV7-3	TRBJ2-3	CASSPKRGSTDTQYF
once	TRBD1	TRBV28	TRBJ1-6	CASISRPGTGWPHF
few	TRBD1	TRBV6-5	TRBJ1-6	CASSSGQGANSPLHF
NA	TRBD1	TRBV5-1	TRBJ1-2	CASTPTGENVYTF
few	TRBD1	TRBV4-1	TRBJ1-6	CASSLGTARYSPLHF
NA	NA	TRBV18	TRBJ2-1	CASSSQSTSSYNEQFF
NA	TRBD2	TRBV11-3	TRBJ2-1	CASSLDSGGSYNEQFF
NA	TRBD1	TRBV23-1	TRBJ1-1	CASSNEQGWVNTEAFF
NA	TRBD1	TRBV9	TRBJ2-5	CASSVGDRGQETQYF
NA	TRBD1	TRBV6-5	NA	CASSYGKGAVEYEQYF
NA	NA	TRBV30	TRBJ1-1	CAWNQAVNTEAFF